This TCR beta chain was found in a study of blood T cell repertoires in COVID-19. The wider study: Acute and convalescent COVID-19 samples came from the United States, Italy and Spain. T cells, B-cell-depleted T cells, or PBMCs provided the cDNA or gDNA that served as material.

In the original processing: For nucleated cells, counts were estimated from reference gene primer amplification. TCRdb's table, derived via immunoSEQ multiplex PCR, lists solely in-frame clones and lacks some. Clone size and the V and J calls come from that table; the DNA yielded D and trimming. The sample carries 150,000 to 160,000 clones, around 84% recorded once. Trimming removed 5 bases from V and 2 bases from J, with 13 bases in between. Germline loops: CDR1 SNHLY, CDR2 FYNNEI. The length of the CDR3 is 14 residues. The receptor was derived from a woman aged 45-59 years with acute or convalescent COVID-19. Sequencing was performed on peripheral blood. This chain connects TRBV2 to TRBJ2-7; no firm D call. CDR3 bases: TGTGCCAGCAGTCGAGAGTCCGGTCCCTACGAGCAGTACTTC. Translating gives CASSRESGPYEQYF. Based on the CDR3 plus reference TRBV2 and TRBJ2-7, the full variable domain is EPEVTQTPSHQVTQMGQEVILRCVPISNHLYFYWYRQILGQKVEFLVSFYNNEISEKSEIFDDQFSVERPDGSNFTLKIRSTKLEDSAMYFCASSRESGPYEQYFGPGTRLTVT.